The 21 T cell receptor beta chains in this list originate from one sample, sequenced in a study of shared clonotypes between healthy human individuals (dated by TCRdb to between 2020 and 2021). Receptor libraries were prepared by the immunoSEQ multiplex PCR assay. This is the immuneACCESS table as TCRdb keeps it, with only in-frame sequences that have V and J called. A part of the clones is gone; compared with another copy, unresolved V genes explain less than half, and the rest is unexplained. The sample table contains around 2.1 million clones; only one count was recorded for just over 90% of them. Roughly 1.8% of the sample is taken by the ten largest. CD8 naive samples were CD45RO-negative cells positively selected for CCR7, giving a CD45RA+CCR7+ population that excluded TemRA cells. What was sequenced was naive CD8+ T cells from PBMCs. Read against the paper, the sample's cell subset or site label means: CD45RA+CCR7+. Receptors were obtained from a man aged 18 to 30 in good health. Some clones in this sample may be carry-over from other donors' samples.

The V and J genes are TRBV6-1 and TRBJ1-1, with D perhaps matching TRBD1 (6 bases). Germline loops: CDR1 MNHNS, CDR2 SASEGT. Trimming shortened V by 2 bases and J by 0 bases, and 13 bases separated the two germline ends. This CDR3 is built from 16 residues. CDR3 nucleotides: TGTGCCAGCAGTGAACGTACAGGGAACATGAACACTGAAGCTTTCTTT. It is translated as CASSERTGNMNTEAFF.

The chain joins TRBV6-4 to TRBJ1-1; D is unclear. CDR3 length equals 15 residues. The germline gives CDR1 MRHNA, CDR2 SNTAGT. Trimming shortened V by 3 bases and J by 1 base, and 12 bases separated the two germline ends. CDR3 region: CASSDIPDSNTEAFF. CDR3 nucleotide sequence: TGTGCCAGCAGTGATATACCAGACTCGAACACTGAAGCTTTCTTT.

The chain combines TRBV7-9 with TRBJ2-7; maybe TRBD1 (6 bases). The V and J ends lost 10 bases and 2 bases respectively, with 30 bases between them. The CDR3 covers 18 residues. Germline CDR1 reads SEHNR; CDR2 reads FQNEAQ (reference sequence). CDR3 sequence reads: CATRILGNRAGVPYEQYF. The CDR3 DNA follows: TGTGCCACAAGAATTCTGGGCAACAGGGCCGGGGTTCCCTACGAGCAGTACTTC.

CDR3 region: CASSETRRGIVDEQFF. The DNA of the CDR3 is TGTGCCAGCAGTGAAACTCGCAGGGGAATAGTGGATGAGCAGTTCTTC. The V and J genes are TRBV6-1 and TRBJ2-1, with D perhaps TRBD1 (6 bases). The V end was cut by 2 bases, the J end by 8 bases, with 19 bases between. Germline V gene sequence: CDR1 MNHNS, CDR2 SASEGT. CDR3 length: 16 residues.

This rearrangement joins TRBV7-9 to TRBJ2-2; D unresolved. This CDR3 comprises 15 residues. V gave up 6 bases and J gave up 1 base, with 12 bases separating them. Germline assignment: CDR1 SEHNR and CDR2 FQNEAQ (reference sequence). CDR3 region: CASRGLHLNTGELFF. The CDR3 region has the DNA TGTGCCAGCAGGGGTTTACACCTGAACACCGGGGAGCTGTTTTTT.

The chain joins TRBV7-3 to TRBJ1-1, with 12 nucleotides matching TRBD1. There are 17 residues in the CDR3. The germline V gene encodes CDR1 SGHTA and CDR2 FQGTGA. The trim removed 6 bases at V and 4 bases at J, leaving 12 bases unmatched. CDR3 protein: CASRSGTGGLVFTEAFF. DNA for the CDR3: TGTGCCAGCAGGTCCGGGACAGGGGGCTTAGTCTTCACTGAAGCTTTCTTT.

The CDR3 reads CASSFGDGANVLTF. The DNA of the CDR3 is TGTGCCAGCAGTTTTGGCGATGGGGCCAACGTCCTGACTTTC. V is TRBV28 and J is TRBJ2-6; D uncertain. Looked up from germline, CDR1 is MDHEN and CDR2 is SYDVKM. The CDR3 has 14 amino acids. Trimming stripped 3 bases from V and 3 bases from J, with 6 bases between.

This clone has a single count. This chain uses TRBV7-9 with TRBJ1-2; TRBD1 agrees at 8 bases. Germline trimming cut 5 bases from V and 4 bases from J; bases unmatched to any gene: 9. The CDR3 is 15 amino acids. Germline lookup yields CDR1 SEHNR and CDR2 FQNEAQ (reference sequence). The CDR3 protein is CASSPGQGLLYGYTF. The CDR3 coding sequence is TGTGCCAGCAGCCCCGGACAGGGTCTTCTCTATGGCTACACCTTC.

About this clone: Different DNA sequences within this sample yield the same CDR3. The chain employs TRBV7-3 and TRBJ2-3; D is ambiguous. Germline lookup yields CDR1 SGHTA and CDR2 FQGTGA. This CDR3 spans 15 amino acids. The V and J ends lost 1 base and 1 base respectively, with 9 bases between them. The DNA of the CDR3 is TGTGCCAGCAGCTTAATCGGGTCCGGCACAGATACGCAGTATTTT. Protein sequence: CASSLIGSGTDTQYF.

This clone appeared a single time. The chain employs TRBV10-3 and TRBJ1-3, with 8 positions matching TRBD1. The CDR3 contains 18 residues. The germline V gene encodes CDR1 ENHRY and CDR2 SYGVKD. Losses at the gene ends were 7 bases for V and 0 bases for J; bases not matched to a gene: 14. Written as DNA, the CDR3 is TGTGCCATCACCGACCGGACAGGGACTACAAGCTCTGGAAACACCATATATTTT. Translated: CAITDRTGTTSSGNTIYF.

The CDR3 DNA is TGTGCCAGCAGCTTGGGGACCGCTCTCCCCCCCTATGAGCAGTTCTTC. Translating gives CASSLGTALPPYEQFF. V is TRBV5-6 and J is TRBJ2-1; D is unclear. Germline V lookup: CDR1 SGHDT, CDR2 YYEEEE. This CDR3 comprises 16 residues. The ends were cut back, 0 bases at V and 8 bases at J, with 18 bases in the middle.

The V call is TRBV7-9, the J call TRBJ2-5; D unclear. This CDR3 is built from 13 residues. Trimming stripped 1 base from V and 5 bases from J, with 8 bases between. Germline V gives CDR1 SEHNR, CDR2 FQNEAQ (reference sequence). This chain's CDR3 is CASSLVIMETQYF. CDR3 nucleotides: TGTGCCAGCAGCTTAGTTATTATGGAGACCCAGTACTTC.

The V and J genes are TRBV10-3 and TRBJ2-7; D is uncertain. Trimming removed 9 bases at V and 4 bases at J, with 13 bases between. Germline CDR1 and CDR2: ENHRY and SYGVKD. The CDR3 contains 12 residues. The CDR3 region has the DNA TGTGCCATTAATGCCGGAAAGTACGAGCAGTACTTC. It yields the protein CAINAGKYEQYF.

The genes are TRBV4-2 and TRBJ2-7; possible D gene TRBD2, 6 bases. Germline CDR1 reads LGHNA; CDR2 reads YNFKEQ. The CDR3 totals 12 residues. V dropped 1 base and J dropped 6 bases, with 7 bases sitting between them. This CDR3 reads CASSQGEAEQYF. The CDR3 DNA reads as TGTGCCAGCAGCCAAGGGGAGGCCGAGCAGTACTTC.

With regard to this clone: This specimen includes other DNA sequences encoding the same CDR3. The CDR3 coding sequence is TGTGCCAGCAGCCCAACAGGGGGCACTGAAGCTTTCTTT. Translating gives CASSPTGGTEAFF. This rearrangement joins TRBV13 to TRBJ1-1; TRBD1 aligns across 8 bases. The CDR3 is 13 amino acids. Germline CDR1 PRHDT, CDR2 FYEKMQ (reference sequence). Trimming removed 5 bases from V and 4 bases from J; junction bases left unmatched: 3.

The genes are TRBV5-1 and TRBJ2-7; 9 bases agree with TRBD1. CDR3 length: 15 residues. V trimming: 2 bases; J trimming: 5 bases; junction bases outside the gene matches: 8. Germline V gene lookup returns CDR1 SGHRS and CDR2 YFSETQ. The CDR3 nucleotides read TGCGCCAGCAGCTTCAATCCGGGACAGGGCCACGAGCAGTACTTC. It is translated as CASSFNPGQGHEQYF. Full variable domain (rest looked up from reference TRBV5-1 and TRBJ2-7): KAGVTQTPRYLIKTRGQQVTLSCSPISGHRSVSWYQQTPGQGLQFLFEYFSETQRNKGNFPGRFSGRQFSNSRSEMNVSTLELGDSALYLCASSFNPGQGHEQYFGPGTRLTVT.

The chain carries TRBV7-9 and TRBJ2-1, with unresolved D. This CDR3 comprises 18 residues. CDR1 is SEHNR, CDR2 FQNEAQ, per germline (reference sequence). V lost 2 bases to trimming and J lost 2 bases, with 19 bases between them. In nucleotides, the CDR3 is TGTGCCAGCAGCTTAAGCGCCCAACAACTAAATACCTACAATGAGCAGTTCTTC. The encoded protein is CASSLSAQQLNTYNEQFF.

DNA for the CDR3: TGTGCCAGCAGTTACTCGAAAGGGTCTGGCTACACCTTC. Translating it yields CASSYSKGSGYTF. The chain has TRBV6-6 and TRBJ1-2; D not certain. Trimming removed 0 bases from V and 7 bases from J, with 9 bases in between. Germline V gene data show CDR1 as MNHNY and CDR2 as SVGAGI (reference sequence). CDR3 size: 13 residues.

The V call is TRBV4-1, the J call TRBJ2-7; 12 bases are a match to TRBD1. V lost 4 bases and J lost 5; bases outside the gene matches: 15. The CDR3 is 18 residues long. Germline V gene sequence: CDR1 MGHRA, CDR2 YSYEKL. CDR3 region: CASSPQPIRDRGHNEQYF. CDR3 coding DNA: TGCGCCAGCAGCCCACAACCCATCCGGGACAGGGGGCACAACGAGCAGTACTTC.

V gene TRBV27 combines with J gene TRBJ1-2; D is perhaps TRBD1 (5 bases). Per germline, CDR1 MNHEY and CDR2 SMNVEV (reference sequence). Trimming shortened V by 6 bases and J by 6 bases, and 14 bases separated the two germline ends. The CDR3 is 13 amino acids. The CDR3 region is CASSLREVDGYTF. Here the CDR3 DNA reads TGTGCCAGCAGCCTCAGGGAGGTCGATGGCTACACCTTC.

This chain joins TRBV6-5 and TRBJ2-7; perhaps TRBD2 as D (6 bases). Per germline, CDR1 MNHEY and CDR2 SVGAGI. The V end lost 6 bases, the J end lost 2 bases, and 14 bases lay between the germline ends. The CDR3 consists of 14 residues. Here the CDR3 reads CASRAGRRTYEQYF. The DNA for the CDR3 is TGTGCCAGCAGGGCCGGGAGACGCACCTACGAGCAGTACTTC.